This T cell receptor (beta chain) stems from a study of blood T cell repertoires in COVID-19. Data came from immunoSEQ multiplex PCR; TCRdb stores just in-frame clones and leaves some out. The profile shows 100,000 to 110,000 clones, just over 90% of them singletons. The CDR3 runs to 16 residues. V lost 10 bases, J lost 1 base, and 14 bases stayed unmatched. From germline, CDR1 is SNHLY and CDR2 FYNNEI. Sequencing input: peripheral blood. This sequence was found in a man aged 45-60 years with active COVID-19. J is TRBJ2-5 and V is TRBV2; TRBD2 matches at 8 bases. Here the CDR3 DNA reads TGTGCCACCCAGAGCGGGGGCCCGGGGGGCCAAGAGACCCAGTACTTC. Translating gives CATQSGGPGGQETQYF.